This is a list of T cell receptor beta chains from one sample in a study of control samples from healthy donors and cancer patients. The assay was immunoSEQ multiplex PCR, and TCRdb's table has in-frame clones only and misses some. The table has some 100,000 clones, 90% seen once. The material sequenced was blood. Source of these receptors: a human donor in good health. The donor label of this sample is uncertain. Each CDR3 is given with its conserved first and last residue. D genes are given only for firm matches. The size entry is marked missing in some rows and otherwise reads once, few, many or a size class.

clone size	CDR3 length	D gene	V gene	J gene	CDR3 protein	CDR3 DNA
.	14	.	TRBV19	TRBJ2-2	CASSKGGFGGELFF	TGTGCCAGTAGTAAGGGGGGGTTTGGCGGGGAGCTGTTTTTT
.	16	TRBD1	TRBV27	TRBJ2-6	CASSFYRGNGANVLTF	TGTGCCAGCAGTTTCTACAGGGGAAACGGGGCCAACGTCCTGACTTTC
.	16	TRBD2	TRBV11-3	TRBJ2-2	CASTSRGGANTGELFF	TGTGCCAGCACCTCCCGGGGGGGAGCGAACACCGGGGAGCTGTTTTTT
.	16	TRBD1	TRBV4-1	TRBJ1-4	CASSQDLGTEDEKLFF	TGCGCCAGCAGCCAAGATCTCGGGACAGAAGATGAAAAACTGTTTTTT
once	13	TRBD1	TRBV12-3/TRBV12-4	TRBJ2-3	CASLQGVTDTQYF	TGTGCCAGTTTACAGGGGGTCACAGATACGCAGTATTTT
once	12	.	TRBV4-2	TRBJ2-5	CASSQWGETQYF	TGTGCCAGCAGCCAATGGGGAGAGACCCAGTACTTC
.	13	.	TRBV27	TRBJ1-2	CASRGPRLYGYTF	TGTGCCAGCAGAGGACCTCGACTCTATGGCTACACCTTC
few	14	.	TRBV20-1	TRBJ2-1	CSASKGGSYNEQFF	TGCAGTGCTAGTAAGGGGGGATCTTACAATGAGCAGTTCTTC
.	16	.	TRBV3-1/TRBV3-2	TRBJ1-1	CASSQDLRSMNTEAFF	TGTGCCAGCAGCCAAGATCTACGATCTATGAACACTGAAGCTTTCTTT
.	12	.	TRBV29-1	TRBJ1-1	CSVGGWNTEAFF	TGCAGCGTTGGAGGATGGAACACTGAAGCTTTCTTT
.	16	.	TRBV6-5	TRBJ1-4	CASSYSIVATNEKLFF	TGTGCCAGCAGTTACTCGATAGTTGCAACTAATGAAAAACTGTTTTTT
.	15	TRBD1	TRBV27	TRBJ2-4	CASGGPGTDKNIQYF	TGTGCCAGCGGGGGTCCTGGGACAGACAAAAACATTCAGTACTTC
.	15	.	TRBV28	TRBJ1-1	CASRRIRGLNTEAFF	TGTGCCAGCAGACGTATAAGGGGTTTGAACACTGAAGCTTTCTTT
.	15	TRBD2	TRBV19	TRBJ2-2	CASSRRGGFGGELFF	TGTGCCAGTAGTCGGCGGGGGGGCTTCGGCGGGGAGCTGTTTTTT
.	13	.	TRBV6-5	TRBJ2-1	CATVRTGFNEQFF	TGTGCCACCGTACGTACAGGCTTCAATGAGCAGTTCTTC
.	17	.	TRBV27	TRBJ2-7	CASSLRGGRVTPYEQYF	TGTGCCAGCAGTTTGAGGGGGGGGCGGGTAACACCTTACGAGCAGTACTTC
.	17	.	TRBV5-4	TRBJ1-6	CASSFGGLSSYNSPLHF	TGTGCCAGCAGCTTCGGGGGGCTAAGCTCCTATAATTCACCCCTCCACTTT
.	13	TRBD1	TRBV5-1	TRBJ2-7	CASSGGTGYEQYF	TGCGCCAGCAGCGGGGGGACAGGGTACGAGCAGTACTTC
.	15	TRBD1	TRBV6-5	TRBJ1-6	CASRGPQGNNSPLHF	TGTGCCAGCCGGGGTCCACAGGGGAATAATTCACCCCTCCACTTT
.	14	.	TRBV27	TRBJ1-1	CASSLNSKNTEAFF	TGTGCCAGCAGTTTAAACAGCAAGAACACTGAAGCTTTCTTT
.	14	.	TRBV30	TRBJ2-1	CAWRRGLSYNEQFF	TGTGCCTGGAGACGGGGTCTCTCCTACAATGAGCAGTTCTTC
.	16	TRBD1	TRBV7-9	TRBJ2-7	CASSLAGTGGSYEQYF	TGTGCCAGCAGCTTAGCCGGGACAGGGGGCTCCTACGAGCAGTACTTC
.	16	TRBD2	TRBV28	TRBJ2-7	CASKFGQRLAGAEQYF	TGTGCCAGCAAATTCGGCCAGAGACTAGCGGGGGCCGAGCAGTACTTC
.	16	TRBD1	TRBV19	TRBJ1-5	CASSIWRQGNRQPQHF	TGTGCCAGTAGTATATGGAGACAGGGAAACCGTCAGCCCCAGCATTTT
.	21	TRBD1	TRBV28	TRBJ2-2	CASSFPGTGGSRGGNTGELFF	TGTGCCAGCAGTTTCCCTGGGACAGGGGGCTCTAGAGGCGGGAACACCGGGGAGCTGTTTTTT
.	15	.	TRBV9	TRBJ2-1	CASSARGGRGDEQFF	TGTGCCAGCAGCGCGAGAGGGGGGCGCGGCGATGAGCAGTTCTTC
.	12	.	TRBV2	TRBJ2-7	CASRGEGDEQYF	TGTGCCAGCAGGGGTGAGGGGGACGAGCAGTACTTC
.	11	.	TRBV20-1	TRBJ1-2	CSARTGGGYTF	TGCAGTGCTAGGACAGGCGGCGGCTACACCTTC
.	15	TRBD1	TRBV2	TRBJ1-2	CALFSPDRGIYGYTF	TGTGCGCTCTTTTCTCCCGACAGGGGAATCTATGGCTACACCTTC
once	14	.	TRBV4-1	TRBJ2-3	CASSQDPHTDTQYF	TGCGCCAGCAGCCAAGATCCCCACACAGATACGCAGTATTTT
.	13	.	TRBV5-1	TRBJ2-7	CASSLDDHYEQYF	TGCGCCAGCAGCTTGGACGACCACTACGAGCAGTACTTC
few	14	.	TRBV19	TRBJ2-5	CASSFVGRTQTQYF	TGTGCCAGTAGTTTTGTGGGCAGGACCCAGACCCAGTACTTC
few	12	.	TRBV12-5	TRBJ2-7	CASGGWNYEQYF	TGTGCTAGTGGAGGCTGGAACTACGAGCAGTACTTC
.	13	.	TRBV11-1	TRBJ1-1	CASSLDRLTEAFF	TGTGCCAGCAGCTTAGACCGCTTGACTGAAGCTTTCTTT
.	16	TRBD1	TRBV11-2	TRBJ1-6	CASGGYQTGDNSPLHF	TGTGCCAGCGGTGGGTACCAAACAGGGGATAATTCACCCCTCCACTTT
.	17	TRBD1	TRBV5-5	TRBJ2-2	CASSLAGTGGLGGELFF	TGTGCCAGCAGCTTGGCCGGGACAGGGGGACTAGGCGGGGAGCTGTTTTTT
medium-sized	12	.	TRBV4-1	TRBJ2-3	CASSLGQDTQYF	TGCGCCAGCAGCCTTGGTCAGGATACGCAGTATTTT
.	15	.	TRBV7-2	TRBJ1-2	CASSLGQNSNYGYTF	TGTGCCAGCAGCTTAGGACAGAACTCTAACTATGGCTACACCTTC
.	13	.	TRBV12-3/TRBV12-4	TRBJ1-1	CASSLGSDLEAFF	TGTGCCAGCAGTTTAGGATCAGACCTTGAAGCTTTCTTT
.	12	.	TRBV21-1	TRBJ2-5	CARKRGQETQYF	TGTGCCAGGAAGAGGGGCCAAGAGACCCAGTACTTC
.	14	.	TRBV19	TRBJ2-5	CASSRNRVQETQYF	TGTGCCAGTAGTAGGAACAGGGTACAAGAGACCCAGTACTTC
.	16	.	TRBV9	TRBJ2-3	CASSVGGRPKTDTQYF	TGTGCCAGCAGCGTAGGGGGCAGGCCAAAGACAGATACGCAGTATTTT
.	12	.	TRBV2	TRBJ1-1	CASSNPATEAFF	TGTGCCAGCAGTAACCCGGCCACTGAAGCTTTCTTT
.	14	.	TRBV7-8	TRBJ2-7	CASSRTIEGYEQYF	TGTGCCAGCAGCCGGACTATAGAGGGCTACGAGCAGTACTTC
once	14	TRBD1	TRBV5-5	TRBJ1-1	CASSGTVRNTEAFF	TGTGCCAGCAGCGGGACAGTGAGGAACACTGAAGCTTTCTTT
.	13	.	TRBV19	TRBJ2-2	CASSGMGTGELFF	TGTGCCAGTAGTGGGATGGGCACCGGGGAGCTGTTTTTT
once	13	.	TRBV6-5	TRBJ2-7	CASSYGHVNEQYF	TGTGCCAGCAGTTACGGGCATGTCAACGAGCAGTACTTC
.	11	.	TRBV6-1	TRBJ1-5	CASSENQPQHF	TGTGCCAGCAGTGAAAATCAGCCCCAGCATTTT
.	16	TRBD2	TRBV6-2/TRBV6-3	TRBJ2-1	CASSYYGLAGGSEQFF	TGTGCCAGCAGTTACTATGGGCTAGCGGGGGGGAGTGAGCAGTTCTTC
.	15	.	TRBV11-2	TRBJ2-7	CASSLDRRSSYEQYF	TGTGCCAGCAGCTTAGATCGGAGGAGCTCCTACGAGCAGTACTTC
.	12	.	TRBV3-1/TRBV3-2	TRBJ1-5	CASSQGNQPQHF	TGTGCCAGCAGCCAGGGGAATCAGCCCCAGCATTTT
once	15	.	TRBV6-4	TRBJ2-3	CASSDTPAITDTQYF	TGTGCCAGCAGTGATACCCCCGCCATCACAGATACGCAGTATTTT
.	11	.	TRBV7-9	TRBJ2-1	CASSLGFEQFF	TGTGCCAGCAGCTTAGGGTTTGAGCAGTTCTTC
.	14	.	TRBV6-5	TRBJ2-1	CASSYKRQDSEQFF	TGTGCCAGCAGCTACAAGAGGCAGGACAGTGAGCAGTTCTTC
once	15	.	TRBV5-1	TRBJ1-1	CASSSQPGQYTEAFF	TGCGCCAGCAGCTCACAGCCGGGACAATACACTGAAGCTTTCTTT
.	17	TRBD1	TRBV18	TRBJ1-1	CASSHDRANVREAEAFF	TGTGCCAGCTCACATGACAGGGCGAATGTTCGAGAGGCAGAAGCTTTCTTT
.	14	TRBD1	TRBV30	TRBJ1-1	CAWSATGVGTEAFF	TGTGCCTGGAGTGCAACAGGGGTCGGCACTGAAGCTTTCTTT
.	16	.	TRBV7-2	TRBJ1-6	CASSLNQAGAGSPLHF	TGTGCCAGCAGCTTAAATCAAGCGGGGGCGGGTTCACCCCTCCACTTT
.	17	.	TRBV28	TRBJ2-7	CASSALDEFLPFYEQYF	TGTGCCAGCTCTGCTTTAGACGAGTTCCTGCCGTTCTACGAGCAGTACTTC